This T cell receptor (beta chain) was recorded in a study of blood T cell repertoires in COVID-19. Study context: There were acute and convalescent COVID-19 samples, and they came from the United States, Italy and Spain.

In the original analysis: Amplified reference gene primers provided the basis for estimating nucleated cell counts. This table comes from immunoSEQ multiplex PCR, and its TCRdb copy is limited to in-frame clones, with some not included. V and J calls and clone size are as listed in that table; D and trimming were resolved from the DNA. The table lists approximately 230,000 clones, about 91% of them singletons. Seattle enrolled patients during active infection and tracked them longitudinally. The CDR3 sequence is 14 residues long. CDR1 is SGHDT and CDR2 is YYEEEE in the germline V gene. The V end lost 1 base, the J end lost 2 bases, and 7 bases lay between the germline ends.

This receptor was identified in a woman aged 25-40 years with COVID-19, enrolled during active disease. The V gene is TRBV5-6, the J gene TRBJ1-3, with TRBD1 as a possible D gene (5 bases). Sequenced sample: peripheral blood. The CDR3 coding sequence is TGTGCCAGCAGCTTGCGACAGACTGGAAACACCATATATTTT. It yields the protein CASSLRQTGNTIYF.